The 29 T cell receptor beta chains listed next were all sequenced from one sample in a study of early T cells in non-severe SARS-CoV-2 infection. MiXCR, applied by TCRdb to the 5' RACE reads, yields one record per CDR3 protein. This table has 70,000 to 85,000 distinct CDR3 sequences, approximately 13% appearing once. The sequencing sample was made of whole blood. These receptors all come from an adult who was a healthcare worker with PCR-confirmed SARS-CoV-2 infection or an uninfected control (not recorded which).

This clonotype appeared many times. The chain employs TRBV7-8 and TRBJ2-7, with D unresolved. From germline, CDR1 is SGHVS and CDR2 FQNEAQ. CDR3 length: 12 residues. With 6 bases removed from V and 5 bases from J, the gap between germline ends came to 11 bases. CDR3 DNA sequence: TGTGCCAGCAGTCGCGGTCGGGACGAGCAGTACTTC. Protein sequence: CASSRGRDEQYF.

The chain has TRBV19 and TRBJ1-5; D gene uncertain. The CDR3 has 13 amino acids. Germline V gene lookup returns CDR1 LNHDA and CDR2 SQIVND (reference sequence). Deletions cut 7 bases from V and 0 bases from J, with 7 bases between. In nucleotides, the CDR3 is TGTGCCAGTACAGATTATAGCAATCAGCCCCAGCATTTT. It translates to CASTDYSNQPQHF.

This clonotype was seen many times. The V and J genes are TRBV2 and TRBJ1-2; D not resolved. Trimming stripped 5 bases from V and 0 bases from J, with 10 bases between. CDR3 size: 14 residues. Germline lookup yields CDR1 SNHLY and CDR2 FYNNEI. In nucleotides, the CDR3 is TGTGCCAGCAGTCCTCGGACGGCTAACTATGGCTACACCTTC. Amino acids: CASSPRTANYGYTF.

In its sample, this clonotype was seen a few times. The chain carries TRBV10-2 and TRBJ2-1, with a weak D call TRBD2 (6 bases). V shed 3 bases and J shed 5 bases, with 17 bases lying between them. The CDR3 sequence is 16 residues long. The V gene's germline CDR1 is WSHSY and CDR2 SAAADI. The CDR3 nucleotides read TGCGCCAGCAGTGAACCACGACTAGTTCGCCACAATGAGCAGTTCTTC. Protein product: CASSEPRLVRHNEQFF.

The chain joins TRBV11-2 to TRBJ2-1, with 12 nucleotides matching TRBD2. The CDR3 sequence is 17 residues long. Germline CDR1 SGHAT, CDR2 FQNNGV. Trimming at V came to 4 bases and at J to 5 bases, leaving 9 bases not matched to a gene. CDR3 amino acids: CASSSPLLAGGHNEQFF. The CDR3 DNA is TGTGCCAGCAGCTCCCCCCTGCTAGCGGGAGGGCACAATGAGCAGTTCTTC.

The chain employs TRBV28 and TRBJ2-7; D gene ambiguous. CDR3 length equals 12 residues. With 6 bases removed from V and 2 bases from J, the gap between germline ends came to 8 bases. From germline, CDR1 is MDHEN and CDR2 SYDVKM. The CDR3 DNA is TGTGCCAGCAGAGGAGTAACCTACGAGCAGTACTTC. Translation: CASRGVTYEQYF.

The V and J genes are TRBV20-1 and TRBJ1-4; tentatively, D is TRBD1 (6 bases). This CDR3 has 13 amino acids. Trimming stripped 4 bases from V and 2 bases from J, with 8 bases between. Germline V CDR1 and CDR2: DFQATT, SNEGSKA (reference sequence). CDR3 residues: CSANRATNEKLFF. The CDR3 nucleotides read TGCAGTGCTAACAGGGCGACTAATGAAAAACTGTTTTTT.

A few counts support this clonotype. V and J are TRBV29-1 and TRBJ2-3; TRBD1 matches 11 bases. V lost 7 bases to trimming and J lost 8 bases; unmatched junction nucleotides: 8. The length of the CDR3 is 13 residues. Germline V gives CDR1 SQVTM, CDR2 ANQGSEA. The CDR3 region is CSAEDRGQGTQYF. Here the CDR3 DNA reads TGCAGCGCTGAGGACAGGGGGCAAGGTACGCAGTATTTT.

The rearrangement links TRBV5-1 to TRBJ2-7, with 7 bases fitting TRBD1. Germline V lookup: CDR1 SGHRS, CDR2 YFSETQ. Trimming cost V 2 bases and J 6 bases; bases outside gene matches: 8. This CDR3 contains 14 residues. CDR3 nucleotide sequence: TGCGCCAGCAGCTTTACAGGGGTACGGTCCGAGCAGTACTTC. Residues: CASSFTGVRSEQYF. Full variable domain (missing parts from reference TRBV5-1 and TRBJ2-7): KAGVTQTPRYLIKTRGQQVTLSCSPISGHRSVSWYQQTPGQGLQFLFEYFSETQRNKGNFPGRFSGRQFSNSRSEMNVSTLELGDSALYLCASSFTGVRSEQYFGPGTRLTVT.

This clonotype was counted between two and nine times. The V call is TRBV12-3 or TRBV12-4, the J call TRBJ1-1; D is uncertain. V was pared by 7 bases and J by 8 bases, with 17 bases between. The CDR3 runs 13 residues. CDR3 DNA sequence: TGTGCCAGCACCTCAATTATTGGGTCAGAAGCTTTCTTT. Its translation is CASTSIIGSEAFF.

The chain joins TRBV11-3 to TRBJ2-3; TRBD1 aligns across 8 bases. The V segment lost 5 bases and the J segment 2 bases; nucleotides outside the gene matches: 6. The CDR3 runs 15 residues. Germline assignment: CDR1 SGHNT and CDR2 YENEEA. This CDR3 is CASSVGTGITDTQYF. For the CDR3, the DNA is TGTGCCAGCAGCGTGGGGACAGGTATCACAGATACGCAGTATTTT. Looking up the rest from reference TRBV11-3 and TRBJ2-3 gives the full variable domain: EAGVVQSPRYKIIEKKQPVAFWCNPISGHNTLYWYLQNLGQGPELLIRYENEEAVDDSQLPKDRFSAERLKGVDSTLKIQPAELGDSAVYLCASSVGTGITDTQYFGPGTRLTVL.

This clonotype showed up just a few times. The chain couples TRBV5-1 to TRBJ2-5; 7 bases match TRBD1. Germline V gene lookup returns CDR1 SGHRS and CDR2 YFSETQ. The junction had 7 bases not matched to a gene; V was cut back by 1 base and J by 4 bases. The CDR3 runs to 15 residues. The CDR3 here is CASSLMGQKGETQYF. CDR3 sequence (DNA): TGCGCCAGCAGCTTGATGGGACAGAAAGGAGAGACCCAGTACTTC. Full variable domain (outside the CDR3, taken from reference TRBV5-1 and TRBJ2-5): KAGVTQTPRYLIKTRGQQVTLSCSPISGHRSVSWYQQTPGQGLQFLFEYFSETQRNKGNFPGRFSGRQFSNSRSEMNVSTLELGDSALYLCASSLMGQKGETQYFGPGTRLLVL.

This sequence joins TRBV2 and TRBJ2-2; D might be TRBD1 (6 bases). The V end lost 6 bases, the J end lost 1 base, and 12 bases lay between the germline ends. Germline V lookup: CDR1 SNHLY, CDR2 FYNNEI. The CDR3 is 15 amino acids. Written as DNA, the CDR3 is TGTGCCAGCAGAGACGGGACATGGAACACCGGGGAGCTGTTTTTT. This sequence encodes CASRDGTWNTGELFF. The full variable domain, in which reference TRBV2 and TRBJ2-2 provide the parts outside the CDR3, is EPEVTQTPSHQVTQMGQEVILRCVPISNHLYFYWYRQILGQKVEFLVSFYNNEISEKSEIFDDQFSVERPDGSNFTLKIRSTKLEDSAMYFCASRDGTWNTGELFFGEGSRLTVL.

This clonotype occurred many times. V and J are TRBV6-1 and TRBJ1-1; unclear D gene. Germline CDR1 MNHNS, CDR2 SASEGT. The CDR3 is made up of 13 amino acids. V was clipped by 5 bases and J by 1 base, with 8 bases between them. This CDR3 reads CASSPTENTEAFF. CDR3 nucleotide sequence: TGTGCCAGCAGTCCAACAGAGAACACTGAAGCTTTCTTT.

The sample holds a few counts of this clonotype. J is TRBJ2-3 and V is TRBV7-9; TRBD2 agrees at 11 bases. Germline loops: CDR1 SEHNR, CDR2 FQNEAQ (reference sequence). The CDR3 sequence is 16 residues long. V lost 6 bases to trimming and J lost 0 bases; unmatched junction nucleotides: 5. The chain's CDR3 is CASRPGLAASTDTQYF. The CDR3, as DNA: TGTGCCAGCAGACCGGGACTAGCGGCTAGCACAGATACGCAGTATTTT.

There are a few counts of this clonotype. The CDR3 DNA reads TGTGCCAGCACCGAGCCGGGGAAAAACACTGAAGCTTTCTTT. This codes for CASTEPGKNTEAFF. The chain recombines TRBV6-5 with TRBJ1-1, with D unclear. Germline CDR1 reads MNHEY; CDR2 reads SVGAGI. V lost 7 bases to trimming and J lost 2 bases, with 14 bases between them. The length of the CDR3 is 14 residues.

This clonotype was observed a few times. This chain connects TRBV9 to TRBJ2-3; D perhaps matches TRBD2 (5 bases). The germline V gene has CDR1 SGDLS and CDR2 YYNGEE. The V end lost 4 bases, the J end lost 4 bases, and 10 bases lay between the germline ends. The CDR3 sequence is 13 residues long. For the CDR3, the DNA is TGTGCCAGCAGCCCACAACTAGCAGATACGCAGTATTTT. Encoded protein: CASSPQLADTQYF.

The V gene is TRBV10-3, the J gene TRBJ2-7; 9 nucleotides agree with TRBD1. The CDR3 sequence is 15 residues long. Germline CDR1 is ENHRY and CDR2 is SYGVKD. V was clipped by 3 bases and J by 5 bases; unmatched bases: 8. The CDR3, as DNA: TGTGCCATCAGTGACCCGGGACAGGGCTACAACGAGCAGTACTTC. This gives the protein CAISDPGQGYNEQYF.

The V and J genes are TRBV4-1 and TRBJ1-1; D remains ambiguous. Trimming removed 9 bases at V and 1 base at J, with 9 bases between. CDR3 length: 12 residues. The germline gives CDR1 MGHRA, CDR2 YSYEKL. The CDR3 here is CASRRANTEAFF. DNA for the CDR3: TGCGCCAGTCGGAGGGCGAACACTGAAGCTTTCTTT.

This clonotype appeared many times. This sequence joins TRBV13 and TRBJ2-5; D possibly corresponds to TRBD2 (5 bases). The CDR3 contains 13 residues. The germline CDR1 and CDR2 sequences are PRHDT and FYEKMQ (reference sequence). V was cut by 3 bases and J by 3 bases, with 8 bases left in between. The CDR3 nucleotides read TGTGCCAGCAGCTTTTTGCGGGAAGAGACCCAGTACTTC. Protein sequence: CASSFLREETQYF.

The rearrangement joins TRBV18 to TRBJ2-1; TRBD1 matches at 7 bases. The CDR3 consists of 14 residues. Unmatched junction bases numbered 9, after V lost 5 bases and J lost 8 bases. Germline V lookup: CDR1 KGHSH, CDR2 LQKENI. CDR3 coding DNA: TGTGCCAGCTCATCCAGACAGGGCCAGGATGAGCAGTTCTTC. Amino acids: CASSSRQGQDEQFF.

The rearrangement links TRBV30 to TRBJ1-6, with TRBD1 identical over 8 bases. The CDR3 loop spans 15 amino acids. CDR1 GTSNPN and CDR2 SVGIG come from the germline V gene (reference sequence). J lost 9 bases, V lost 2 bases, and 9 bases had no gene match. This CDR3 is CAWSPGQGPISPLHF. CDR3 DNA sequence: TGTGCCTGGAGTCCCGGACAGGGACCAATTTCACCCCTCCACTTT.

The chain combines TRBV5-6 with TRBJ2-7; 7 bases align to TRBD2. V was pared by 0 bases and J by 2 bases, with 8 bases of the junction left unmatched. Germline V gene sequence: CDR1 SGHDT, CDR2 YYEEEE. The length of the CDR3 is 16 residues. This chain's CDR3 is CASSLAIGLETYEQYF. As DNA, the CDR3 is TGTGCCAGCAGCTTGGCCATCGGACTAGAGACCTACGAGCAGTACTTC.

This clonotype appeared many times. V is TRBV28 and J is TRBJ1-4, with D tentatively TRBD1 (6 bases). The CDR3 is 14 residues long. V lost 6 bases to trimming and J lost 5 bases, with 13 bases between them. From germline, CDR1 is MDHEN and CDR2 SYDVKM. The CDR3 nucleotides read TGTGCCAGCAGCCTAGGACAGTACAATGAAAAACTGTTTTTT. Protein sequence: CASSLGQYNEKLFF.

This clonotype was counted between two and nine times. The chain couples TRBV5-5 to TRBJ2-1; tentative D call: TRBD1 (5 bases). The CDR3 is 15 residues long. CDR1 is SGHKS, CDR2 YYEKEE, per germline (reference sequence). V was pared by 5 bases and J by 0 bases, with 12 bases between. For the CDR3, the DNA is TGTGCCAGCAGAATTACAGGCCTCTCCTACAATGAGCAGTTCTTC. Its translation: CASRITGLSYNEQFF.

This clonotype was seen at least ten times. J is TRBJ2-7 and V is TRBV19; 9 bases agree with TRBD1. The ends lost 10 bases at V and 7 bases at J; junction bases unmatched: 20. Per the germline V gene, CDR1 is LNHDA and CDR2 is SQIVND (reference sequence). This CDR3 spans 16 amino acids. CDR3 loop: CATEGGTGGREGEQYF. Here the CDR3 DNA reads TGTGCCACCGAAGGAGGTACAGGGGGCCGCGAAGGTGAGCAGTACTTC.

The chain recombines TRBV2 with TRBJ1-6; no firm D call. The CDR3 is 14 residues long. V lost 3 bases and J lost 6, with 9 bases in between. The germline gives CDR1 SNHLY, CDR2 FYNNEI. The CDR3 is CASSDWAGNSPLHF. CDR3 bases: TGTGCCAGCAGTGATTGGGCCGGTAATTCACCCCTCCACTTT.

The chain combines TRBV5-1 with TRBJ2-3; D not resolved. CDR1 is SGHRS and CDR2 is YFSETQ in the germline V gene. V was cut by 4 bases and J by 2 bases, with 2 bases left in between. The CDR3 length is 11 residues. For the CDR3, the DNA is TGCGCCAGCAGCAACACAGATACGCAGTATTTT. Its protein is CASSNTDTQYF.

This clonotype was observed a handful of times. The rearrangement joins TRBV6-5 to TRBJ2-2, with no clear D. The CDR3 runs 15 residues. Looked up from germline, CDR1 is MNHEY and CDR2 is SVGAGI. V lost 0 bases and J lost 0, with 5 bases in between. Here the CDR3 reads CASSYSWTNTGELFF. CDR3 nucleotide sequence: TGTGCCAGCAGTTACTCATGGACGAACACCGGGGAGCTGTTTTTT.